This T cell receptor beta chain was retrieved from a study of identical twins. Study-level results: Cord blood beta clonotypes present at high abundance carried fewer insertions; no such pattern appeared in memory repertoires.

V was clipped by 5 bases and J by 0 bases; unmatched bases: 5. CDR1 and CDR2 (germline): SGHAT, FQDESV (reference sequence). This CDR3 comprises 17 residues. This clonotype was counted a single time. The antigen is undetermined. MiXCR was run by TCRdb on the 5' RACE reads, yielding one entry per CDR3 protein. The sample carries under 300,000 distinct CDR3 sequences, more than 12% recorded once. The sequencing sample was made of memory (CD45RO+) T cells sorted from blood. This chain links TRBV11-1 with TRBJ2-6, with 9 nucleotides matching TRBD1. The receptor was derived from a woman between 18 and 29 years old in good health. The CDR3 nucleotides read TGTGCCAGCAGCCTACAGGGGGCCCGCTCTGGGGCCAACGTCCTGACTTTC. Protein: CASSLQGARSGANVLTF. The full variable domain, rest sourced from reference TRBV11-1 and TRBJ2-6, is EAEVAQSPRYKITEKSQAVAFWCDPISGHATLYWYRQILGQGPELLVQFQDESVVDDSQLPKDRFSAERLKGVDSTLKIQPAELGDSAMYLCASSLQGARSGANVLTFGAGSRLTVL.